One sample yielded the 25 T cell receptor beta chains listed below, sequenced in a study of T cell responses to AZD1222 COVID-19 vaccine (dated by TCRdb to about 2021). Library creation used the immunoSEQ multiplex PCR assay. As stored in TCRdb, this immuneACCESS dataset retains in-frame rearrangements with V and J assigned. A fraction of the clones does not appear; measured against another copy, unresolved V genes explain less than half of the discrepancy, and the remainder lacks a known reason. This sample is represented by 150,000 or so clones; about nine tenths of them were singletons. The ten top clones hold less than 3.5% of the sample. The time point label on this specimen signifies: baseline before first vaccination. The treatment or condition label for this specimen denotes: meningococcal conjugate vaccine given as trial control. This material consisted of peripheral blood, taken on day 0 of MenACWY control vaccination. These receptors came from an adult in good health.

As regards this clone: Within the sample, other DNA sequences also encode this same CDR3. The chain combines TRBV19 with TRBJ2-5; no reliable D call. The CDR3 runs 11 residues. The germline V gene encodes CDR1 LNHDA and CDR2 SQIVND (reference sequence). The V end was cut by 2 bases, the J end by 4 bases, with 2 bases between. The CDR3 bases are TGTGCCAGTAGTATACGAGAGACCCAGTACTTC. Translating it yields CASSIRETQYF.

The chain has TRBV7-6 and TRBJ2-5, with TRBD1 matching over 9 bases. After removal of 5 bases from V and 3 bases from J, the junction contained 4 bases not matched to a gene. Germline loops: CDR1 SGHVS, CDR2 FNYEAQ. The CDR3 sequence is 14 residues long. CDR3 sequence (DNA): TGTGCCAGCAGCCCTGGGACAGGGAAAGAGACCCAGTACTTC. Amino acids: CASSPGTGKETQYF.

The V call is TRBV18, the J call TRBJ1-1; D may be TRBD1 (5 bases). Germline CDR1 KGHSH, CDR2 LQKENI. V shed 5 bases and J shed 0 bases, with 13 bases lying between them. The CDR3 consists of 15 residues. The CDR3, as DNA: TGTGCCAGCTCAGTGCTACAGGACTTGAACACTGAAGCTTTCTTT. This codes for CASSVLQDLNTEAFF.

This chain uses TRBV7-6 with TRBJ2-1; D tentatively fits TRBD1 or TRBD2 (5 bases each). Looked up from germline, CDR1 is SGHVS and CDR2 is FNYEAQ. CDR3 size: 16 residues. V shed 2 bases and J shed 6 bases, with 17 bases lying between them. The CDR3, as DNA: TGTGCCAGCAGCTTAACCCAGGGACGGGGAACCAATGAGCAGTTCTTC. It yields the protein CASSLTQGRGTNEQFF.

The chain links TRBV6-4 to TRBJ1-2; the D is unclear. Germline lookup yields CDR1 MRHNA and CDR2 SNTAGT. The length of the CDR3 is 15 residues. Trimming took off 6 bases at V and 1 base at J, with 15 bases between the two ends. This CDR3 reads CASSLDVAGNYGYTF. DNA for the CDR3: TGTGCCAGCAGCCTCGATGTCGCGGGTAACTATGGCTACACCTTC.

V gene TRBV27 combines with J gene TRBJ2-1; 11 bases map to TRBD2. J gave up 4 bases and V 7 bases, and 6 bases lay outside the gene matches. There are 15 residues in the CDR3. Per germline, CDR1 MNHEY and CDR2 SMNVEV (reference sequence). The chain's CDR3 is CASTIAGGRYNEQFF. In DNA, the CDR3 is TGTGCCAGCACCATAGCGGGGGGGCGGTACAATGAGCAGTTCTTC.

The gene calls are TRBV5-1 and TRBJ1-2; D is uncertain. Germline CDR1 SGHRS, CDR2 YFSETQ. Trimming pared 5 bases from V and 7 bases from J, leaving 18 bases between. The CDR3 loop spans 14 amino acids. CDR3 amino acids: CASRANNRGTGYTF. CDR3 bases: TGCGCCAGCAGAGCTAATAATCGGGGAACTGGCTACACCTTC. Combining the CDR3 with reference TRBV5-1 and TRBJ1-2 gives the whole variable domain KAGVTQTPRYLIKTRGQQVTLSCSPISGHRSVSWYQQTPGQGLQFLFEYFSETQRNKGNFPGRFSGRQFSNSRSEMNVSTLELGDSALYLCASRANNRGTGYTFGSGTRLTVV.

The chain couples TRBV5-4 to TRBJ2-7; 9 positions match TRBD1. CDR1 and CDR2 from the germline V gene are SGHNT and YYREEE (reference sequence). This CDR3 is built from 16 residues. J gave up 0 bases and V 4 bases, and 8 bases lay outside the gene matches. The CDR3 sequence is CASSLPGTGISYEQYF. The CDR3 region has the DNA TGTGCCAGCAGCCTTCCCGGGACAGGGATCTCCTACGAGCAGTACTTC.

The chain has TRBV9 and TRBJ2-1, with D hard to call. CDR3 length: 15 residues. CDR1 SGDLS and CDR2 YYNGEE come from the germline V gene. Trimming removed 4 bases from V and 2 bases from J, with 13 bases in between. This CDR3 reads CASSPSGLPYNEQFF. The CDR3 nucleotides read TGTGCCAGCAGCCCAAGTGGCCTTCCCTACAATGAGCAGTTCTTC.

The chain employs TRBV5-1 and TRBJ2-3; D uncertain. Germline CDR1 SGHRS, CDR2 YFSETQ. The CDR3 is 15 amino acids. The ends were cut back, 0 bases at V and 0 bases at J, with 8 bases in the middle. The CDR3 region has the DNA TGCGCCAGCAGCTTGGGGTCCTCTAGCACAGATACGCAGTATTTT. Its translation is CASSLGSSSTDTQYF. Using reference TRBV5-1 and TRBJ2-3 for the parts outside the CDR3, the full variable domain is KAGVTQTPRYLIKTRGQQVTLSCSPISGHRSVSWYQQTPGQGLQFLFEYFSETQRNKGNFPGRFSGRQFSNSRSEMNVSTLELGDSALYLCASSLGSSSTDTQYFGPGTRLTVL.

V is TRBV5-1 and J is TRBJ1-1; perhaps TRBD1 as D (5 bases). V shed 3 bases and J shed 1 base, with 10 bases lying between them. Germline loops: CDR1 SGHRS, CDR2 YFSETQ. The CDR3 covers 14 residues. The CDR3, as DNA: TGCGCCAGCAGCTCCGACGGGGGGAACACTGAAGCTTTCTTT. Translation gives CASSSDGGNTEAFF.

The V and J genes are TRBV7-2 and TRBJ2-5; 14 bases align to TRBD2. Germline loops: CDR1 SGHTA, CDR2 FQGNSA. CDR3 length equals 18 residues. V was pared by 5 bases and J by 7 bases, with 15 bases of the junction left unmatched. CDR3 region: CASSLGLAGGPLMWTQYF. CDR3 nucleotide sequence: TGTGCCAGCAGCCTCGGACTAGCGGGGGGCCCGCTTATGTGGACCCAGTACTTC. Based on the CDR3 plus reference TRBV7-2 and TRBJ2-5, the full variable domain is GAGVSQSPSNKVTEKGKDVELRCDPISGHTALYWYRQSLGQGLEFLIYFQGNSAPDKSGLPSDRFSAERTGGSVSTLTIQRTQQEDSAVYLCASSLGLAGGPLMWTQYFGPGTRLLVL.

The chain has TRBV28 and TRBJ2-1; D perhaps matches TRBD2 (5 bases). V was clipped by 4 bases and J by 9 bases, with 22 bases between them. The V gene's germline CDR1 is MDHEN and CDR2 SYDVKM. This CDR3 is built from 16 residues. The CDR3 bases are TGTGCCAGCAGTTCTCGAACGGGGTCTCTGACAATTGAGCAGTTCTTC. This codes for CASSSRTGSLTIEQFF.

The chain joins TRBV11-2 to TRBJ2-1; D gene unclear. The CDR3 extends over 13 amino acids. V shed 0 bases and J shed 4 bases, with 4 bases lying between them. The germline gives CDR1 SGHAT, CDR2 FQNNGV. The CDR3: CASSLDWYNEQFF. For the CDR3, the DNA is TGTGCCAGCAGCTTAGACTGGTACAATGAGCAGTTCTTC.

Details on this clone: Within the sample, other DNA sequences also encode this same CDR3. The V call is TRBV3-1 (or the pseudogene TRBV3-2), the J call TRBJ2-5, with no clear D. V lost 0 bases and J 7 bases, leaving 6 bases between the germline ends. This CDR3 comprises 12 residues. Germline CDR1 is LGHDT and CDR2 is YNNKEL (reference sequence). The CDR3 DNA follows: TGTGCCAGCAGCCAAGAGGGTGGGACCCAGTACTTC. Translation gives CASSQEGGTQYF.

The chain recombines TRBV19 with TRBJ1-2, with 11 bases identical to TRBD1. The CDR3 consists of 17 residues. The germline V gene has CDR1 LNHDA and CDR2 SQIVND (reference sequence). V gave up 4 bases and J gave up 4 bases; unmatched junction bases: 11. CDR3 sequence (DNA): TGTGCCAGTAGTAACCGGGACAGGGGGTATTTTGCCTATGGCTACACCTTC. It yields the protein CASSNRDRGYFAYGYTF. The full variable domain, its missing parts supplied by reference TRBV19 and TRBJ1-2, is DGGITQSPKYLFRKEGQNVTLSCEQNLNHDAMYWYRQDPGQGLRLIYYSQIVNDFQKGDIAEGYSVSREKKESFPLTVTSAQKNPTAFYLCASSNRDRGYFAYGYTFGSGTRLTVV.

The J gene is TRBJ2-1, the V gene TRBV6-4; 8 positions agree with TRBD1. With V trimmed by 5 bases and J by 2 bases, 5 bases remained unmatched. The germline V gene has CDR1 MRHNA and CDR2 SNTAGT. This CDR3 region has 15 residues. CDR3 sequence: CASSPTGGTYNEQFF. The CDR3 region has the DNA TGTGCCAGCAGTCCCACAGGGGGGACCTACAATGAGCAGTTCTTC.

CDR3 in DNA: TGTGCCAGCAGTTCGCCGGGGCTTAACACTGAAGCTTTCTTT. This sequence encodes CASSSPGLNTEAFF. The chain links TRBV6-5 to TRBJ1-1, with a possible D match to TRBD1 (5 bases). The germline CDR1 and CDR2 sequences are MNHEY and SVGAGI. The V end lost 4 bases, the J end lost 2 bases, and 11 bases lay between the germline ends. CDR3 size: 14 residues.

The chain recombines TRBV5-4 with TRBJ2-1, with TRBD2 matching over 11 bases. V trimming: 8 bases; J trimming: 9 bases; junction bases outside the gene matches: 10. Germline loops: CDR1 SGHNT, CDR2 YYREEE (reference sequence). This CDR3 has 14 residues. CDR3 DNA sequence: TGTGCCAGTGAGACTAGCGGGGAGGGAGGTGAGCAGTTCTTC. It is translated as CASETSGEGGEQFF.

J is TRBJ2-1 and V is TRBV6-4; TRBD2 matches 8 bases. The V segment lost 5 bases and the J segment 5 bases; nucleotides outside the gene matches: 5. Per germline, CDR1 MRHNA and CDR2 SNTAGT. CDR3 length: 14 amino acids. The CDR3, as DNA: TGTGCCAGCAGTACGGGCGGGAGGAACAATGAGCAGTTCTTC. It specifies CASSTGGRNNEQFF.

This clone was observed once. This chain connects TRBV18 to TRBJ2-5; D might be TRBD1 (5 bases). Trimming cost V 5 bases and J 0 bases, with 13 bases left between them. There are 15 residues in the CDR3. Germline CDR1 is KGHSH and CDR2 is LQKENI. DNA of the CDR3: TGTGCCAGCTCATCAAACAAGGGGTACCAAGAGACCCAGTACTTC. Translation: CASSSNKGYQETQYF.

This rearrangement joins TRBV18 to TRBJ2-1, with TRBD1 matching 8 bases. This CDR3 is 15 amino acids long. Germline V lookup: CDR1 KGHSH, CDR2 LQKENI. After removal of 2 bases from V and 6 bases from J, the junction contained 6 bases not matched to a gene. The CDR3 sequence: CASSPRQGSANEQFF. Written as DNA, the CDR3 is TGTGCCAGCTCACCAAGACAGGGGTCCGCCAATGAGCAGTTCTTC.

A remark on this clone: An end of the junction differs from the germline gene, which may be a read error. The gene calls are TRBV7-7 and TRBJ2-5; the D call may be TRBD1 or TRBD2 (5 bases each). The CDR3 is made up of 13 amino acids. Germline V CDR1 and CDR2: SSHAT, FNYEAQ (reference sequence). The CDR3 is CASSLGVQGTQYF. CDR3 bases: TGTGCTAGCAGCTTGGGGGTGCAGGGGACCCAGTACTTC. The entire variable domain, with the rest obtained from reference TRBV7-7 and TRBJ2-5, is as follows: GAGVSQSPRYKVTKRGQDVTLRCDPISSHATLYWYQQALGQGPEFLTYFNYEAQPDKSGLPSDRFSAERPEGSISTLTIQRTEQRDSAMYRCASSLGVQGTQYFGPGTRLLVL.

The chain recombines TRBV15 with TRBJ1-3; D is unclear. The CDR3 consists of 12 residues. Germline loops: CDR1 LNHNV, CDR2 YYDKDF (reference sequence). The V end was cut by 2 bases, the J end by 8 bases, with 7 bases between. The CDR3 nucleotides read TGTGCCACCAGCAGATTCGGGGACACCATATATTTT. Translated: CATSRFGDTIYF.

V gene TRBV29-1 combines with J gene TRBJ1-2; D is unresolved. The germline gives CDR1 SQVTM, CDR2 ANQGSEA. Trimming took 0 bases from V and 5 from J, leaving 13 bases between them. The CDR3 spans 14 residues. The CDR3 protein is CSVEEGAAIYGYTF. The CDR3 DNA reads TGCAGCGTTGAAGAGGGAGCCGCTATATATGGCTACACCTTC.